The sequence of this TCR beta chain was determined in a study of blood T cells in healthy people across ages. Through a sample-barcoded 5' primer and a J-beta primer mix, a second PCR was run for about 7 to 12 cycles. TCRdb re-derived calls from the 5' RACE reads in MiXCR, one entry per CDR3 protein. The sample yields almost 1 million distinct CDR3 sequences, roughly 51% seen once. From germline, CDR1 is MDHEN and CDR2 SYDVKM. The CDR3 runs 14 residues. V lost 4 bases, J lost 4 bases, and 14 bases lay in between. This clonotype was detected many times. The chain carries TRBV28 and TRBJ2-7; D is possibly TRBD1 (6 bases). The sequenced sample was blood. The receptor was derived from a woman in her fifties or sixties in good health. The CDR3 region has the DNA TGTGCCAGCAGTTCCCCAGGGGCTCCATACGAGCAGTACTTC. Protein sequence: CASSSPGAPYEQYF.